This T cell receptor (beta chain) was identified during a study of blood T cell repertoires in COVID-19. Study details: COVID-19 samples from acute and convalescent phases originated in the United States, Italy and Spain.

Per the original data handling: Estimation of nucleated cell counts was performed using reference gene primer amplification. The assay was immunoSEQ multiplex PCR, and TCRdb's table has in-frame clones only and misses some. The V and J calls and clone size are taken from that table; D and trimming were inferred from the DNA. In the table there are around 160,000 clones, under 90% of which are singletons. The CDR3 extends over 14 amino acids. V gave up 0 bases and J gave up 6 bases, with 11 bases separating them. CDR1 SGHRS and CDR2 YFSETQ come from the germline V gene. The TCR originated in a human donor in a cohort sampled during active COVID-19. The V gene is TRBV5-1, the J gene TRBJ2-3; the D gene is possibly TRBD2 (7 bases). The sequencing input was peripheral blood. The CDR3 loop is CASSLDREGDTQYF. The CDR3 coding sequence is TGCGCCAGCAGCTTGGACAGGGAGGGGGATACGCAGTATTTT. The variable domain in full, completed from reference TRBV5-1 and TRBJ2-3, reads KAGVTQTPRYLIKTRGQQVTLSCSPISGHRSVSWYQQTPGQGLQFLFEYFSETQRNKGNFPGRFSGRQFSNSRSEMNVSTLELGDSALYLCASSLDREGDTQYFGPGTRLTVL.